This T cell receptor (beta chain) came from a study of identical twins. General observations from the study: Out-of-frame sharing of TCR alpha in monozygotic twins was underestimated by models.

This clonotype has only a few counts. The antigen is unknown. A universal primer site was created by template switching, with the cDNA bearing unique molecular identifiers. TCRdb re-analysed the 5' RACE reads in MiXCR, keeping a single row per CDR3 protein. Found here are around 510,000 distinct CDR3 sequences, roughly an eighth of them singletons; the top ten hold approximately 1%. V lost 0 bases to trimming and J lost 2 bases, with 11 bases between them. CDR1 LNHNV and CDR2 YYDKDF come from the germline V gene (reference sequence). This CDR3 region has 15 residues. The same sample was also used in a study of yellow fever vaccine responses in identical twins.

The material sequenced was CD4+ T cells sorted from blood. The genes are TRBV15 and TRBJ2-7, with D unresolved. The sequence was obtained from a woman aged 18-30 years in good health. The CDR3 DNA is TGTGCCACCAGCAGAGAGGTGGGGTCAACCTACGAGCAGTACTTC. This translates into CATSREVGSTYEQYF.